The clone carrying this TCR beta chain came up a few times. Its antigen is undetermined. The repertoire was sequenced with immunoSEQ multiplex PCR; TCRdb's copy has only in-frame clones and lacks some. The sample includes roughly 49,000 clones, 88% of them seen just once. Drawing of blood for sampling happened at baseline, at cycle 4 day 1, and at cycle 7 day 1. This specimen comes from a study of OX40 agonist ivuxolimab in advanced cancers. About the research overall: Under the entry rules, prior anti-PD-1, anti-PD-L1 or anti-CTLA-4 therapy was allowed, and roughly 43% had some. Points from the study as a whole: Expanded clones belonging to CD8+ T cells outnumbered, on average, those of CD4+.

Germline CDR1 and CDR2: SGHTA and FQGNSA. The CDR3 is 15 amino acids. V was trimmed by 2 bases and J by 2 bases, leaving 12 bases between them. The receptor comes from an adult with an advanced solid tumor such as melanoma, head and neck, liver or kidney cancer. The sample was CD4+ or CD8+ T cells sorted from blood, taken in a trial of the OX40 agonist ivuxolimab. This sequence joins TRBV7-2 and TRBJ1-1; D might be TRBD1 (5 bases). The CDR3: CASSLFGGDNTEAFF. The CDR3 nucleotides read TGTGCCAGCAGCTTATTTGGAGGGGATAACACTGAAGCTTTCTTT.